This entry concerns a single T cell receptor (beta chain). Antigen specificity is unknown. This specimen comes from a study of T cell clones after liver transplantation. Study findings and constraints: Conclusions were preliminary, with small, heterogeneous patient groups. In two subjects, few donor cells limited the measurable donor-reactive repertoire. Donor-reactive sequences fell more than third party-reactive ones, suggesting partial deletion.

The repertoire was sequenced with immunoSEQ multiplex PCR; TCRdb's copy has only in-frame clones and lacks some. The sample includes around 97,000 clones, about 80% of them seen just once. The germline gives CDR1 SGHAT, CDR2 FQNNGV. This CDR3 spans 13 amino acids. V lost 6 bases to trimming and J lost 2 bases, with 11 bases between them. This clonotype was sampled from a human patient who received a liver transplant. Some T cells may have originated in the graft donor. The chain has TRBV11-2 and TRBJ2-7; D not certain. The input for sequencing was CD4+ T cells from blood, taken around 44 months after liver transplant. CDR3 in amino acids: CASSRSDAYEQYF. The CDR3 nucleotides are TGTGCCAGCAGTCGGTCAGACGCCTACGAGCAGTACTTC.